The 13 T cell receptor beta chains listed next were all sequenced from one sample in a study of STAT5B mutations in CD4+ large granular lymphocyte leukemia. Sequenced by immunoSEQ multiplex PCR; TCRdb stores in-frame clones only, minus some. The table lists 32,000 or so clones, 85% of them singletons. The sequenced sample consisted of CD4+ T cells from blood buffy coats. These receptors all come from a human donor in good health.

This clone was detected once. The chain couples TRBV5-1 to TRBJ1-2, with D uncertain. This CDR3 has 15 amino acids. V shed 0 bases and J shed 7 bases, with 16 bases lying between them. The V gene's germline CDR1 is SGHRS and CDR2 YFSETQ. CDR3 in DNA: TGCGCCAGCAGCTTGGCCCTGGGGAGTCGGGGTGGCTACACCTTC. It is translated as CASSLALGSRGGYTF.

This clone was detected only once. The gene calls are TRBV5-4 and TRBJ2-1, with 7 bases that match TRBD2. Germline CDR1 and CDR2: SGHNT and YYREEE (reference sequence). This CDR3 has 14 residues. V dropped 10 bases and J dropped 4; count of bases not matched to a gene: 11. The CDR3 DNA sequence: TGTGCCGGGTTCCCCGGGACTACGTACAATGAGCAGTTCTTC. It translates to CAGFPGTTYNEQFF.

This sequence joins TRBV27 and TRBJ2-3; D not resolved. This CDR3 has 13 residues. CDR1 is MNHEY, CDR2 SMNVEV, per germline (reference sequence). V was cut by 0 bases and J by 3 bases, with 4 bases left in between. The CDR3 here is CASSLSATDTQYF. DNA for the CDR3: TGTGCCAGCAGTTTATCGGCAACAGATACGCAGTATTTT.

The table lists this clone with a count of one. The chain is built from TRBV7-2 and TRBJ2-3; D unclear. The CDR3 has 14 amino acids. V shed 3 bases and J shed 2 bases, with 9 bases lying between them. From germline, CDR1 is SGHTA and CDR2 FQGNSA. CDR3 coding DNA: TGTGCCAGCAGCTTGCCGATCACCACAGATACGCAGTATTTT. Translation: CASSLPITTDTQYF.

The chain employs TRBV28 and TRBJ2-3, with 10 bases lining up with TRBD1. Looked up from germline, CDR1 is MDHEN and CDR2 is SYDVKM. CDR3 length equals 16 residues. V lost 2 bases, J lost 5 bases, and 7 bases stayed unmatched. The CDR3 is CASSLAGTGVKDTQYF. For the CDR3, the DNA is TGTGCCAGCAGTTTAGCCGGGACAGGGGTTAAAGATACGCAGTATTTT. Full variable domain (outside the CDR3, taken from reference TRBV28 and TRBJ2-3): DVKVTQSSRYLVKRTGEKVFLECVQDMDHENMFWYRQDPGLGLRLIYFSYDVKMKEKGDIPEGYSVSREKKERFSLILESASTNQTSMYLCASSLAGTGVKDTQYFGPGTRLTVL.

Concerning this clone: This same CDR3 is encoded by further DNA sequences in the sample. The chain links TRBV5-4 to TRBJ1-2; 9 bases are shared with TRBD1. The J segment lost 8 bases and the V segment lost 0 bases, leaving 11 bases of the junction unmatched. The CDR3 has 16 residues. Per germline, CDR1 SGHNT and CDR2 YYREEE (reference sequence). CDR3 nucleotide sequence: TGTGCCAGCAGCTTGGGTGGGGCGGACAGGGGTTACGGCTACACCTTC. Translation gives CASSLGGADRGYGYTF.

For the CDR3, the DNA is TGTGCCAGCAGTTTACTCGCTAGCTGGGCAGATACGCAGTATTTT. Its translation is CASSLLASWADTQYF. This chain joins TRBV28 and TRBJ2-3; TRBD2 might be the D (5 bases). Trimming left V 2 bases short and J 4 bases short, with 13 bases between. Per the germline V gene, CDR1 is MDHEN and CDR2 is SYDVKM. There are 15 residues in the CDR3.

This rearrangement joins TRBV10-1 to TRBJ1-1; D is undetermined. Germline CDR1 reads WNHNN; CDR2 reads SYGVQD (reference sequence). The V gene lost 6 bases and the J gene lost 0 bases, with 8 bases spanning the gap. There are 13 residues in the CDR3. The CDR3 region has the DNA TGCGCCAGCAGGGTGGGCATGAACACTGAAGCTTTCTTT. Amino acid sequence: CASRVGMNTEAFF.

The table lists this clone with a few counts. Written as DNA, the CDR3 is TGTGCCAGCTCACCAGGACAGAATCAGCCCCAGCATTTT. Its protein product is CASSPGQNQPQHF. The chain uses TRBV18 and TRBJ1-5; D is perhaps TRBD1 (6 bases). The ends were cut back, 2 bases at V and 4 bases at J, with 6 bases in the middle. CDR1 KGHSH and CDR2 LQKENI come from the germline V gene. The CDR3 extends over 13 amino acids.

This clone was detected only a few times. This sequence joins TRBV19 and TRBJ1-5, with D possibly TRBD1 on 5 matching bases. Trimming took off 5 bases at V and 7 bases at J, with 15 bases between the two ends. This CDR3 spans 14 amino acids. Germline V gives CDR1 LNHDA, CDR2 SQIVND (reference sequence). The CDR3 DNA sequence: TGTGCCAGTAGTCGGAGGGGTGCCGAGCAGCCCCAGCATTTT. This gives the protein CASSRRGAEQPQHF.

This clone was picked up one time. V and J are TRBV29-1 and TRBJ1-4, with D hard to call. Germline CDR1 and CDR2: SQVTM and ANQGSEA. V was trimmed by 4 bases and J by 2 bases, leaving 11 bases between them. The CDR3 sequence is 14 residues long. The CDR3 DNA follows: TGCAGCGTTGGTGGAGGATCCACTAATGAAAAACTGTTTTTT. Its protein product is CSVGGGSTNEKLFF.

This chain links TRBV5-1 with TRBJ2-3; D unclear. V was clipped by 3 bases and J by 2 bases, with 10 bases between them. The CDR3 runs to 14 residues. CDR1 and CDR2 (germline): SGHRS, YFSETQ. CDR3 in DNA: TGCGCCAGCAGCTGGGCGGAACTCACAGATACGCAGTATTTT. Translating it yields CASSWAELTDTQYF.

In its sample, this clone was seen a few times. The V call is TRBV7-3, the J call TRBJ2-2; perhaps TRBD1 as D (6 bases). V lost 3 bases, J lost 0 bases, and 11 bases lay in between. From germline, CDR1 is SGHTA and CDR2 FQGTGA. This CDR3 spans 16 amino acids. The CDR3, as DNA: TGTGCCAGCAGCTTGGTAGGACAGACGAACACCGGGGAGCTGTTTTTT. Translating it yields CASSLVGQTNTGELFF.